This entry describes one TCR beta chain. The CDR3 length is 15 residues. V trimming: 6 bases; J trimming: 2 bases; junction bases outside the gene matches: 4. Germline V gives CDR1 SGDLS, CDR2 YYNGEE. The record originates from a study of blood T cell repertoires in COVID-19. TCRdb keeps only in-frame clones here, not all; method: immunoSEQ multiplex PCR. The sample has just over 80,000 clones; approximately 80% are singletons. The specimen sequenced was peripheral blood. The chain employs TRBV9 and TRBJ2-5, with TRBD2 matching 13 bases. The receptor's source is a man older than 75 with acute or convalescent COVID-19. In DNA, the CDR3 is TGTGCCAGCACCGAGACTAGCGGGAGGCAAGAGACCCAGTACTTC. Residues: CASTETSGRQETQYF.